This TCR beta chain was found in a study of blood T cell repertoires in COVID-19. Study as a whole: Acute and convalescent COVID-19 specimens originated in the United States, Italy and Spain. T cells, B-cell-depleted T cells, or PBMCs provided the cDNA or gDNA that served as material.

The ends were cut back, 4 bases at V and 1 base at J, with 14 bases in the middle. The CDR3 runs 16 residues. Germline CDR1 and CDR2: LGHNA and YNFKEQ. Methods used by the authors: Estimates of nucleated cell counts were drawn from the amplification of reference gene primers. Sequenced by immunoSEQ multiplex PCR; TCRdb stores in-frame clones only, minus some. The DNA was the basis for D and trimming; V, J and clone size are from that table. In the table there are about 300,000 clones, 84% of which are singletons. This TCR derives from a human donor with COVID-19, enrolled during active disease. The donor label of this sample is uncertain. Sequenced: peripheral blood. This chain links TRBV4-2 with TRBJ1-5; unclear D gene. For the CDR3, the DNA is TGTGCCAGCAGCCCCCAGCGGACGGGGAGCAATCAGCCCCAGCATTTT. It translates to CASSPQRTGSNQPQHF.